This T cell receptor (beta chain) was captured in a study of response to subunit inactivated influenza vaccine. Study-level results: Authors suggested seasonal influenza vaccinations each recruit few new T cells.

CDR3 length: 15 residues. The germline gives CDR1 LGHNA, CDR2 YSLEER. V lost 3 bases, J lost 1 base, and 11 bases lay in between. Points on this clonotype: Its antigen remains unidentified.

In TCRdb, the RT-PCR reads were re-called with MiXCR into one record per CDR3 protein. This table holds roughly 790,000 distinct CDR3 sequences, 21% found once. The TCR was taken from a man over 45 who received an inactivated influenza vaccine. The chain couples TRBV4-3 to TRBJ2-3; no reliable D call. Here the sequenced sample was PBMCs from blood, taken more than 4 days after vaccination. CDR3 sequence: CASSQILGGTDTQYF. The CDR3, as DNA: TGCGCCAGCAGCCAGATTCTCGGTGGCACAGATACGCAGTATTTT.